This entry concerns a single T cell receptor (beta chain). No antigen is known for it. One end of the junction fails to match germline, which may point to a read error. These data come from a study of molecular identifiers for immune sequencing clone quantification. Findings and limits, study-wide: The study found clones above 20 RNA copies held over 98% of effector molecules and under 1% in naive cells.

Previously described methods with listed TCR primers produced the bulk TCR libraries. Each CDR3 protein is one row after TCRdb ran MiXCR on the PCR reads. This table has approximately 97,000 distinct CDR3 sequences, 30% to 45% appearing once. CDR1 is SGHDN and CDR2 is FVKESK in the germline V gene. There are 17 residues in the CDR3. Sorting recovered naive CD8 T cells on a CD8+CD4-CCR7+CD45RA+ profile. This receptor was taken from a human donor in good health. Some libraries in this study had Jurkat cell RNA spiked in. V gene TRBV14 combines with J gene TRBJ1-3; D unclear. The sample comprised naive CD8+ T cells from blood, with Jurkat cell RNA spiked in. Subset: FACS-sorted CD8+CD4-CCR7+CD45RA+ naive T cells. This CDR3 reads CASSQDWGPLGGNTMYF. CDR3 in DNA: TGTGCCAGCAGCCAAGATTGGGGTCCCCTCGGTGGAAACACCATGTATTTT. The complete variable domain, with remaining parts taken from reference TRBV14 and TRBJ1-3, reads EAGVTQFPSHSVIEKGQTVTLRCDPISGHDNLYWYRRVMGKEIKFLLHFVKESKQDESGMPNNRFLAERTGGTYSTLKVQPAELEDSGVYFCASSQDWGPLGGNTMYFGEGSWLTVV.